Sequencing of this TCR beta chain was carried out in a study of T cell responses to AZD1222 COVID-19 vaccine. Libraries were prepared by immunoSEQ multiplex PCR; TCRdb keeps only in-frame clonotypes and omits some of them. Altogether about 180,000 clones are present, around 90% being singletons, with the ten largest covering 2.6%. Concerning this clone: The same CDR3 arises from other DNA sequences in this sample as well.

The CDR3 contains 13 residues. V was cut by 6 bases and J by 1 base, with 9 bases left in between. Germline values: CDR1 LNHDA, CDR2 SQIVND (reference sequence). This specimen was peripheral blood, taken on day 0 of AZD1222 vaccination. The chain is built from TRBV19 and TRBJ1-1; D possibly corresponds to TRBD1 (5 bases). This receptor was obtained from an adult in good health. The CDR3 sequence is CASRRQGNTEAFF. As DNA, the CDR3 is TGTGCCAGTAGGCGCCAGGGGAACACTGAAGCTTTCTTT.